Sequencing of this T cell receptor beta chain was carried out in a study of T cells in Graves' hyperthyroidism and ophthalmopathy. The CDR3 totals 15 residues. V gave up 5 bases and J gave up 6 bases; unmatched junction bases: 12. The germline gives CDR1 SGHTA, CDR2 FQGNSA. Overall study results and limits: Ophthalmopathy was separated from stable hyperthyroidism by a 13 V-J model.

There were TCR beta CDR3 regions amplified from RNA transcripts. A set of HTBI primers served as the primers for a first-round RT-PCR of the TCR CDR3. TCRdb re-called the multiplex PCR reads through MiXCR, storing one row per CDR3 protein. In the table there are hundreds of thousands of distinct CDR3 sequences, roughly 40% of which are singletons. About this clonotype itself: What it binds is not known.

Diagnoses were established using clinical symptoms, serum thyroxine and TRAb, thyroid ultrasound and orbital computed tomography. This TCR came from a man between 18 and 35 years old with Graves' hyperthyroidism. What was sequenced was blood. This sequence joins TRBV7-2 and TRBJ2-7, with TRBD1 identical over 8 bases. CDR3 in DNA: TGTGCCAGCAGCCCGACAGGGGAAGTATACGGCGAGCAGTACTTC. This translates into CASSPTGEVYGEQYF.